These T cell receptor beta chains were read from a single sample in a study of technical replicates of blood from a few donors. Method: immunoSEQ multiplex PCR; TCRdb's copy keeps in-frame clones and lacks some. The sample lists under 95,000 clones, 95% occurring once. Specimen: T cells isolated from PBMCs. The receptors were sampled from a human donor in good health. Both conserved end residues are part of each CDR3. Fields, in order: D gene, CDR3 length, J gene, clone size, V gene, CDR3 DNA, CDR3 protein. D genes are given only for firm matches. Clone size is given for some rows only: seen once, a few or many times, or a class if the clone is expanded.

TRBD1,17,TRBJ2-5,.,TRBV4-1,TGCGCCAGCAGCCAAGCAAGCGGGACAGGGGGCTTTGAGACCCAGTACTTC,CASSQASGTGGFETQYF
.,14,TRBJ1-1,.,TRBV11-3,TGTGCCAGCAGCTTACAGGGGATGAACACTGAAGCTTTCTTT,CASSLQGMNTEAFF
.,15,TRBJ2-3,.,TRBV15,TGTGCCACCTCAAAGAACGGCGGTAGCACAGATACGCAGTATTTT,CATSKNGGSTDTQYF
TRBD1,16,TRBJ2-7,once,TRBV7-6,TGTGCCAGCAGCTTAGGGACAGGGAAAAGCTCCTACGAGCAGTACTTC,CASSLGTGKSSYEQYF
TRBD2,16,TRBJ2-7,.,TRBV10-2,TGCGCCAGCAGAAGACTAGCGGGACGAGATTCCTACGAGCAGTACTTC,CASRRLAGRDSYEQYF
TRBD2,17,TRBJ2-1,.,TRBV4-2,TGTGCCAGCAGCCAAGAGACTAGCTGGGTTCTCTTCAATGAGCAGTTCTTC,CASSQETSWVLFNEQFF
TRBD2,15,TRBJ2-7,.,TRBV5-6,TGTGCCAGCAGCTTGGACGGGGGGGGTAGGTACGAGCAGTACTTC,CASSLDGGGRYEQYF
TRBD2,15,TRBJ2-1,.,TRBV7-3,TGTGCCAGCAGTTTTACTAGCGAACCGTACAATGAGCAGTTCTTC,CASSFTSEPYNEQFF
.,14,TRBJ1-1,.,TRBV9,TGTGCCAGCAGCGCGATCGACACGTTCACTGAAGCTTTCTTT,CASSAIDTFTEAFF
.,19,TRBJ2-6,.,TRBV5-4,TGTGCCAGCAACTCCCCCCTACAGGGAACCTCCTCTGGGGCCAACGTCCTGACTTTC,CASNSPLQGTSSGANVLTF
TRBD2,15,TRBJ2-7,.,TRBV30,TGTGCCTGGGGCAAGCGGCGGGAGGGCCGAGTTGAGCAGTACTTC,CAWGKRREGRVEQYF
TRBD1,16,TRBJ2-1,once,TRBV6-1,TGTGCCAGCAGTGAATTGGGGACAGCCTTAGGCAATGAGCAGTTCTTC,CASSELGTALGNEQFF
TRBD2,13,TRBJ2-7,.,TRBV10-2,TGCGCCAGCAGTGTTGCGGGAGGTCCCGAGCAGTACTTC,CASSVAGGPEQYF
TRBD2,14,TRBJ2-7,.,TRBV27,TGTGCCAGCAGTTTAAGGGGACTAGCTTACGAGCAGTACTTC,CASSLRGLAYEQYF
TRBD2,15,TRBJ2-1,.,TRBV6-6,TGTGCCAGCCACCGGAGCGGGGACTCCTACAATGAGCAGTTCTTC,CASHRSGDSYNEQFF
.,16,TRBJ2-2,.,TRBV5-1,TGCGCCAGCAGCTTGGTTGGCAGAATGAACACCGGGGAGCTGTTTTTT,CASSLVGRMNTGELFF